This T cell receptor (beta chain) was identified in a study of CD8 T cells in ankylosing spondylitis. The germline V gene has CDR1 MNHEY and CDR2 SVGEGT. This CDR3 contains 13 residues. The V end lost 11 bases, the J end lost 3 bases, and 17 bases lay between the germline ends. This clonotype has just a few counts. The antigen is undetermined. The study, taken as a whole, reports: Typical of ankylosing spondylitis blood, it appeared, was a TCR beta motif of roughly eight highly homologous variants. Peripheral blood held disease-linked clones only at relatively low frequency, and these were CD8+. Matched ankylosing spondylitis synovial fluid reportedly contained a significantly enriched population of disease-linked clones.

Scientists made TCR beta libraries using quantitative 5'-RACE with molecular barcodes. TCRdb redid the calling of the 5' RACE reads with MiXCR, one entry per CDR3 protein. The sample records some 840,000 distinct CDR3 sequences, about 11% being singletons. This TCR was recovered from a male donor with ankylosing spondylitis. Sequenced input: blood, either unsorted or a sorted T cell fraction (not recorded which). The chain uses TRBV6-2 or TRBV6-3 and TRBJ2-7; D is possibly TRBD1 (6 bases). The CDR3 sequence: CAARTDEFYEQYF. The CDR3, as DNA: TGTGCCGCTCGGACAGATGAGTTCTACGAGCAGTACTTC.